These 25 T cell receptor beta chains came from one sample sequenced in a study of Ad26.COV2.S vaccination and SARS-CoV-2 variants. The treatment: over 15 received Ad26.COV2.S at low or high dose, single or two shots; roughly five received placebo; per-sample allocation not given. After the first vaccine or placebo injection, samples were drawn on day 63. The repertoire was sequenced with immunoSEQ multiplex PCR; TCRdb's copy has only in-frame clones and lacks some. Found here are around 340,000 clones, 88% of them singletons; the top ten hold approximately 5.9%. Source: peripheral blood, taken in a trial of Ad26.COV2.S vaccine versus placebo. The source is a person between 18 and 65 years old who received the Ad26.COV2.S COVID-19 vaccine or a placebo.

The V and J genes are TRBV6-5 and TRBJ1-2; D remains unclear. The germline V gene has CDR1 MNHEY and CDR2 SVGAGI. V was trimmed by 4 bases and J by 4 bases, leaving 13 bases between them. This CDR3 region has 14 residues. The CDR3 sequence: CASSSQPTPYGYTF. The CDR3 bases are TGTGCCAGCAGTTCCCAACCCACTCCCTATGGCTACACCTTC.

The rearrangement joins TRBV4-3 to TRBJ2-1; TRBD2 is a possible D gene (6 bases). V gave up 0 bases and J gave up 9 bases, with 12 bases separating them. The CDR3 runs 14 residues. From germline, CDR1 is LGHNA and CDR2 YSLEER. CDR3 DNA: TGCGCCAGCAGCCAAGAGGGGCGGGGAAGTGAGCAGTTCTTC. It codes for CASSQEGRGSEQFF.

This sequence joins TRBV10-3 and TRBJ1-3; 8 positions agree with TRBD1. Germline CDR1 reads ENHRY; CDR2 reads SYGVKD. The V gene end was trimmed by 6 bases and the J gene end by 2 bases; junction bases not matched to a gene: 3. The CDR3 loop spans 14 amino acids. The CDR3 DNA reads TGTGCCATCAGGAAGGACAGGGCTGGAAACACCATATATTTT. It encodes CAIRKDRAGNTIYF.

The rearrangement links TRBV20-1 to TRBJ2-4, with D perhaps matching TRBD2 (6 bases). CDR1 and CDR2 (germline): DFQATT, SNEGSKA (reference sequence). CDR3 length: 15 amino acids. Trimming removed 3 bases at V and 0 bases at J, with 12 bases between. The CDR3 loop reads CSASAGGLAKNIQYF. Written as DNA, the CDR3 is TGCAGTGCTAGTGCCGGAGGGCTAGCCAAAAACATTCAGTACTTC.

The table lists this clone with a count of one. The J gene is TRBJ2-2, the V gene TRBV7-2; D gene uncertain. From germline, CDR1 is SGHTA and CDR2 FQGNSA. This CDR3 contains 17 residues. V lost 4 bases and J lost 6, with 21 bases in between. The CDR3 here is CASSSSLSTDTPGELFF. CDR3 DNA: TGTGCCAGCAGCTCCTCGTTGAGTACCGACACTCCCGGGGAGCTGTTTTTT.

The gene calls are TRBV6-9 and TRBJ2-3, with 8 nucleotides matching TRBD2. With 4 bases clipped from V and 1 base from J, the junction kept 4 bases outside the gene matches. From germline, CDR1 is MNHGY and CDR2 SVAAGI. This CDR3 is 15 amino acids long. CDR3 residues: CASSSGGGRTDTQYF. DNA of the CDR3: TGTGCCAGCAGTTCCGGCGGGGGGCGCACAGATACGCAGTATTTT.

The chain is built from TRBV5-1 and TRBJ2-1; no clear D. The CDR3 loop spans 13 amino acids. Germline values: CDR1 SGHRS, CDR2 YFSETQ. Between the trimmed V and J ends, which lost 3 bases and 12 bases, there was a span of 16 bases. The CDR3 nucleotides are TGCGCCAGCAGCTCGACATCTCACAGCTGGCAGTTCTTC. Residues: CASSSTSHSWQFF.

This chain joins TRBV30 and TRBJ2-1; TRBD1 might be the D (6 bases). The V end was cut by 2 bases, the J end by 1 base, with 9 bases between. Germline V CDR1 and CDR2: GTSNPN, SVGIG (reference sequence). The CDR3 extends over 14 amino acids. CDR3 bases: TGTGCCTGGAGTCGGACAGATTCCTACAATGAGCAGTTCTTC. Its protein is CAWSRTDSYNEQFF. The whole variable domain, remainder taken from reference TRBV30 and TRBJ2-1, is SQTIHQWPATLVQPVGSPLSLECTVEGTSNPNLYWYRQAAGRGLQLLFYSVGIGQISSEVPQNLSASRPQDRQFILSSKKLLLSDSGFYLCAWSRTDSYNEQFFGPGTRLTVL.

This chain joins TRBV4-2 and TRBJ1-3; TRBD1 agrees at 7 bases. The V gene end was trimmed by 4 bases and the J gene end by 0 bases; junction bases not matched to a gene: 6. The CDR3 is 16 residues long. CDR1 is LGHNA and CDR2 is YNFKEQ in the germline V gene. The DNA for the CDR3 is TGTGCCAGCAGCCTGGGACAGATCGGCTCTGGAAACACCATATATTTT. Amino acid sequence: CASSLGQIGSGNTIYF.

The V gene is TRBV18, the J gene TRBJ1-1; possibly TRBD1 for D (6 bases). Per the germline V gene, CDR1 is KGHSH and CDR2 is LQKENI. V dropped 1 base and J dropped 2 bases, with 11 bases sitting between them. This CDR3 spans 15 amino acids. In DNA, the CDR3 is TGTGCCAGCTCACCACAGAGGACAGATAACACTGAAGCTTTCTTT. This sequence encodes CASSPQRTDNTEAFF. The whole variable domain, filled in from reference TRBV18 and TRBJ1-1, reads NAGVMQNPRHLVRRRGQEARLRCSPMKGHSHVYWYRQLPEEGLKFMVYLQKENIIDESGMPKERFSAEFPKEGPSILRIQQVVRGDSAAYFCASSPQRTDNTEAFFGQGTRLTVV.

This clone was recorded a few times. The chain couples TRBV19 to TRBJ1-2, with no clear D. Trimming removed 8 bases at V and 0 bases at J, with 7 bases between. The CDR3 length is 12 residues. CDR1 is LNHDA, CDR2 SQIVND, per germline (reference sequence). The CDR3 nucleotides read TGTGCCAGTCAGTGGGCTAACTATGGCTACACCTTC. Its translation is CASQWANYGYTF.

The V call is TRBV7-9, the J call TRBJ2-3, with a weak D call TRBD1 (5 bases). Trimming took 0 bases from V and 2 from J, leaving 9 bases between them. Germline V gene sequence: CDR1 SEHNR, CDR2 FQNEAQ (reference sequence). The CDR3 has 15 amino acids. The CDR3 region is CASSLARQFTDTQYF. The DNA of the CDR3 is TGTGCCAGCAGCTTAGCCAGACAGTTCACAGATACGCAGTATTTT.

The V gene is TRBV13, the J gene TRBJ2-7; no clear D. Trimming cost V 5 bases and J 5 bases, with 19 bases left between them. The CDR3 runs to 15 residues. Germline CDR1 reads PRHDT; CDR2 reads FYEKMQ (reference sequence). DNA of the CDR3: TGTGCCAGCAGCCGAGCAATCGGGTTACGGGACGAGCAGTACTTC. It yields the protein CASSRAIGLRDEQYF.

This clone appeared a single time. The chain employs TRBV4-3 and TRBJ1-2; no reliable D call. CDR1 and CDR2 from the germline V gene are LGHNA and YSLEER. Trimming shortened V by 2 bases and J by 2 bases, and 6 bases separated the two germline ends. This CDR3 has 13 amino acids. CDR3 sequence: CASSQRVNYGYTF. CDR3 bases: TGCGCCAGCAGCCAAAGGGTCAACTATGGCTACACCTTC.

CDR3: CATSDVRDGYNEQFF. CDR3 coding DNA: TGTGCCACCAGTGACGTCCGGGACGGCTACAATGAGCAGTTCTTC. This chain uses TRBV24-1 with TRBJ2-1, with D perhaps given as TRBD1 or TRBD2 (5 bases each). Trimming took off 4 bases at V and 3 bases at J, with 12 bases between the two ends. This CDR3 spans 15 amino acids. Germline CDR1 KGHDR, CDR2 SFDVKD.

The J gene is TRBJ1-6, the V gene TRBV4-1; no reliable D call. CDR1 is MGHRA, CDR2 YSYEKL, per germline. The CDR3 is made up of 14 amino acids. With 0 bases removed from V and 13 bases from J, the gap between germline ends came to 13 bases. CDR3 sequence: CASSQDADLRPLHF. The CDR3 coding sequence is TGCGCCAGCAGCCAAGATGCAGACCTAAGGCCCCTCCACTTT.

The V gene is TRBV4-3, the J gene TRBJ1-2; D gene unclear. V was trimmed by 0 bases and J by 3 bases, leaving 17 bases between them. Germline lookup yields CDR1 LGHNA and CDR2 YSLEER. The CDR3 loop spans 17 amino acids. The CDR3 protein is CASSQDRSIHSDYGYTF. The DNA of the CDR3 is TGCGCCAGCAGCCAAGATAGGTCGATTCACTCAGACTATGGCTACACCTTC.

The chain carries TRBV15 and TRBJ2-5, with D perhaps matching TRBD2 (6 bases). Germline lookup yields CDR1 LNHNV and CDR2 YYDKDF (reference sequence). The CDR3 extends over 15 amino acids. The ends were cut back, 0 bases at V and 4 bases at J, with 12 bases in the middle. The CDR3 region has the DNA TGTGCCACCAGCAGAGATGGGGGGAAGCGAGAGACCCAGTACTTC. Protein sequence: CATSRDGGKRETQYF.

This chain joins TRBV5-1 and TRBJ1-4; 7 nucleotides align to TRBD1. CDR1 SGHRS and CDR2 YFSETQ come from the germline V gene. V gave up 6 bases and J gave up 2 bases; unmatched junction bases: 10. This CDR3 is 16 amino acids long. CDR3 sequence: CASTQGGQTTNEKLFF. The CDR3 nucleotides are TGCGCCAGCACCCAGGGGGGCCAGACCACTAATGAAAAACTGTTTTTT.

This chain connects TRBV4-3 to TRBJ2-7; TRBD2 is a possible D gene (5 bases). The germline CDR1 and CDR2 sequences are LGHNA and YSLEER. The CDR3 is made up of 14 amino acids. Trimming pared 0 bases from V and 5 bases from J, leaving 11 bases between. As DNA, the CDR3 is TGCGCCAGCAGCCAAGATTGGACTCGGGACGAGCAGTACTTC. It codes for CASSQDWTRDEQYF.

The chain combines TRBV7-3 with TRBJ2-1, with TRBD2 matching 7 bases. V was clipped by 4 bases and J by 5 bases; unmatched bases: 14. CDR1 is SGHTA, CDR2 FQGTGA, per germline. This CDR3 contains 17 residues. DNA of the CDR3: TGTGCCAGCAGCTCACGAGGTGGCGGACTAGGGAACAATGAGCAGTTCTTC. It specifies CASSSRGGGLGNNEQFF.

This sequence joins TRBV21-1 and TRBJ2-1; TRBD1, the table's D call, lacks a check against the DNA. TRBV21-1 is a recognized pseudogene. This CDR3 spans 16 amino acids. The CDR3 region is CASSKGGGAPENEQFF. The CDR3 DNA sequence: TGTGCCAGCAGCAAAGGTGGGGGCGCCCCCGAAAATGAGCAGTTCTTC.

Many counts were recorded for this clone. The genes are TRBV7-9 and TRBJ1-1; TRBD1 is a possible D gene (5 bases). The CDR3 has 14 residues. The ends were cut back, 5 bases at V and 5 bases at J, with 15 bases in the middle. Germline V gives CDR1 SEHNR, CDR2 FQNEAQ (reference sequence). The CDR3 DNA follows: TGTGCCAGCAGCCTAACCGGGGGAGGTACTGAAGCTTTCTTT. Residues: CASSLTGGGTEAFF.

V is TRBV5-1 and J is TRBJ2-7; 7 bases align to TRBD2. The CDR3 extends over 13 amino acids. Germline V gene data show CDR1 as SGHRS and CDR2 as YFSETQ. The trim removed 3 bases at V and 9 bases at J, leaving 9 bases unmatched. CDR3 bases: TGCGCCAGCAGCTGGGATCCTAGCGGAGTGCAGTACTTC. As protein: CASSWDPSGVQYF.

The rearrangement uses TRBV5-1 and TRBJ1-1, with D uncertain. This CDR3 is built from 15 residues. Looked up from germline, CDR1 is SGHRS and CDR2 is YFSETQ. The V gene lost 4 bases and the J gene lost 2 bases, with 15 bases spanning the gap. CDR3 in amino acids: CASSPTNSGNTEAFF. Written as DNA, the CDR3 is TGCGCCAGCAGCCCGACGAACAGCGGAAACACTGAAGCTTTCTTT.